These 16 T cell receptor beta chains share one sample of origin, sequenced in a study of shared clonotypes between healthy human individuals. Here immunoSEQ multiplex PCR was the method, and the copy in TCRdb shows in-frame clones only, minus some. Among about 960,000 clones listed, around 80% were seen once. The sample consisted of memory CD4+ T cells sorted from blood. As to subset: CD45RA-negative fraction. These receptors originate from a man aged 18 to 30 in good health.

This clone came up many times. The J gene is TRBJ2-2, the V gene TRBV6-6; TRBD2 is a possible D gene (5 bases). With 5 bases removed from V and 1 base from J, the gap between germline ends came to 11 bases. The germline V gene encodes CDR1 MNHNY and CDR2 SVGAGI (reference sequence). The CDR3 totals 15 residues. CDR3: CASSPRTVNTGELFF. CDR3 DNA sequence: TGTGCCAGCAGTCCGCGGACTGTGAACACCGGGGAGCTGTTTTTT.

The chain carries TRBV5-6 and TRBJ2-3; 8 bases align to TRBD2. The CDR3 totals 16 residues. Germline V gene data show CDR1 as SGHDT and CDR2 as YYEEEE. The V segment lost 4 bases and the J segment 3 bases; nucleotides outside the gene matches: 10. Here the CDR3 DNA reads TGTGCCAGCAGCGAAGTAGCGGGGACCAGGACAGATACGCAGTATTTT. It specifies CASSEVAGTRTDTQYF.

The chain combines TRBV30 with TRBJ2-1; 9 nucleotides align to TRBD1. Germline-derived CDR1 and CDR2 are GTSNPN and SVGIG (reference sequence). Trimming at V came to 3 bases and at J to 6 bases, leaving 6 bases not matched to a gene. CDR3 length: 14 residues. This chain's CDR3 is CAWSHGTGLNEQFF. DNA of the CDR3: TGTGCCTGGAGCCACGGGACAGGGCTCAATGAGCAGTTCTTC.

J is TRBJ1-2 and V is TRBV6-1; maybe TRBD1 (5 bases). Trimming cost V 6 bases and J 4 bases, with 9 bases left between them. Germline V gives CDR1 MNHNS, CDR2 SASEGT. CDR3 length: 12 amino acids. Written as DNA, the CDR3 is TGTGCCAGCAGACGACAGAGCTATGGCTACACCTTC. This codes for CASRRQSYGYTF.

Concerning this clone: The same CDR3 also results from other DNA sequences found in this sample. The chain is built from TRBV15 and TRBJ1-5; D not resolved. CDR1 and CDR2 from the germline V gene are LNHNV and YYDKDF (reference sequence). The CDR3 runs to 14 residues. V was clipped by 3 bases and J by 7 bases, with 13 bases between them. The CDR3 sequence is CATSRDRGEQPQHF. CDR3 DNA: TGTGCCACCAGCAGGGACCGCGGGGAGCAGCCCCAGCATTTT.

As DNA, the CDR3 is TGTGCCAGCGGTCGGGAGAGTAACTACGAGCAGTACTTC. Translating gives CASGRESNYEQYF. V gene TRBV27 combines with J gene TRBJ2-7, with D tentatively TRBD2 (6 bases). The CDR3 consists of 13 residues. V lost 8 bases and J lost 3, with 14 bases in between. CDR1 is MNHEY and CDR2 is SMNVEV in the germline V gene (reference sequence).

This clone showed up just once. Distinct nucleotide sequences in the sample also encode this CDR3. The chain couples TRBV5-1 to TRBJ2-3, with D uncertain. Trimming removed 2 bases at V and 4 bases at J, with 5 bases between. The germline CDR1 and CDR2 sequences are SGHRS and YFSETQ. The CDR3 extends over 12 amino acids. CDR3 DNA sequence: TGCGCCAGCAGCTTTTCCGCAGATACGCAGTATTTT. As protein: CASSFSADTQYF.

This clone was observed a handful of times. The chain uses TRBV7-9 and TRBJ2-1; TRBD1 matches at 7 bases. V lost 5 bases to trimming and J lost 4 bases; unmatched junction nucleotides: 8. This CDR3 region has 15 residues. The germline gives CDR1 SEHNR, CDR2 FQNEAQ (reference sequence). The CDR3 loop is CASSRGQLFYNEQFF. CDR3 bases: TGTGCCAGCAGCAGGGGACAGCTTTTTTACAATGAGCAGTTCTTC. Full variable domain (missing parts from reference TRBV7-9 and TRBJ2-1): DTGVSQNPRHKITKRGQNVTFRCDPISEHNRLYWYRQTLGQGPEFLTYFQNEAQLEKSRLLSDRFSAERPKGSFSTLEIQRTEQGDSAMYLCASSRGQLFYNEQFFGPGTRLTVL.

The chain couples TRBV19 to TRBJ2-2, with D maybe TRBD1 (6 bases). The CDR3 spans 13 residues. Germline V gene lookup returns CDR1 LNHDA and CDR2 SQIVND (reference sequence). Trimming removed 4 bases at V and 7 bases at J, with 10 bases between. CDR3 sequence (DNA): TGTGCCAGTAGTAATCAGGGGCACGGGGAGCTGTTTTTT. Its protein is CASSNQGHGELFF.

This clone was counted a few times. This chain uses TRBV28 with TRBJ1-2, with D uncertain. The CDR3 consists of 13 residues. V was clipped by 8 bases and J by 2 bases, with 12 bases between them. Per the germline V gene, CDR1 is MDHEN and CDR2 is SYDVKM. The CDR3 nucleotides are TGTGCCAGCGTTGACACTACCAACTATGGCTACACCTTC. Translation gives CASVDTTNYGYTF.

In its sample, this clone was seen many times. The chain links TRBV5-8 to TRBJ2-1; TRBD1 agrees at 7 bases. There are 13 residues in the CDR3. Trimming removed 4 bases from V and 2 bases from J; junction bases left unmatched: 0. Germline V CDR1 and CDR2: SGHTS, YDEGEE. As DNA, the CDR3 is TGTGCCAGCAGCCAGGGGGCCTACAATGAGCAGTTCTTC. Translating gives CASSQGAYNEQFF.

The chain uses TRBV7-9 and TRBJ2-7; D may be TRBD1 (5 bases). This CDR3 is 15 amino acids long. The germline V gene encodes CDR1 SEHNR and CDR2 FQNEAQ (reference sequence). Trimming took 1 base from V and 2 from J, leaving 12 bases between them. This CDR3 is CASSLGGNPTYEQYF. CDR3 nucleotide sequence: TGTGCCAGCAGCTTAGGGGGCAATCCGACCTACGAGCAGTACTTC.

Only one count was recorded for this clone. The chain uses TRBV6-5 and TRBJ2-7, with 7 bases fitting TRBD1. This CDR3 spans 13 amino acids. Germline CDR1 is MNHEY and CDR2 is SVGAGI. The V and J ends lost 5 bases and 6 bases, in that order; junction bases with no gene match: 7. The CDR3, as DNA: TGTGCCAGCAGTAGGTTCAGGGGGTCCGAGCAGTACTTC. Encoded protein: CASSRFRGSEQYF.

Points on this clone: A far bigger clonotype differs at one base, so this is likely a read error. The chain is built from TRBV5-6 and TRBJ2-7; 9 bases are a match to TRBD1. In germline, CDR1 is SGHDT, CDR2 YYEEEE. The CDR3 has 15 residues. This CDR3 reads CASRLAGQGRNEQYF. CDR3 in DNA: TGTGCCAGCAGATTGGCCGGACAGGGGAGGAACGAGCAGTACTTC.

In this sample, this clone turned up once. The chain employs TRBV19 and TRBJ2-7; D ambiguous. Trimming pared 3 bases from V and 5 bases from J, leaving 17 bases between. Per germline, CDR1 LNHDA and CDR2 SQIVND (reference sequence). The CDR3 has 15 residues. This CDR3 is CASSIGQVGPDEQYF. DNA for the CDR3: TGTGCCAGTAGTATTGGGCAGGTTGGCCCTGACGAGCAGTACTTC.

This chain connects TRBV5-1 to TRBJ2-7, with 12 bases identical to TRBD1. The ends lost 4 bases at V and 5 bases at J; junction bases unmatched: 10. The CDR3 loop spans 16 amino acids. Germline CDR1 reads SGHRS; CDR2 reads YFSETQ. For the CDR3, the DNA is TGCGCCAGCAGCCGGGGAGCCGGGACAGGGGGCGACGAGCAGTACTTC. Amino acids: CASSRGAGTGGDEQYF.